This TCR beta chain was recovered during a study of cytomegalovirus exposure and HLA in healthy donors. Study-wide findings and caveats: A missense variant in DCLRE1C was later tied to TCR beta V- and J-gene trimming.

Primers: 60 Vbeta forward and 13 Jbeta reverse. TCRdb's table, derived via immunoSEQ multiplex PCR, lists solely in-frame clones and lacks some. The sample table sets out about 150,000 clones. The germline gives CDR1 SGDLS, CDR2 YYNGEE. V was cut by 3 bases and J by 10 bases, with 20 bases left in between. This CDR3 spans 15 amino acids. On this clone: What it binds is unknown.

The clonotype comes from a woman in her forties or fifties in good health and CMV-seronegative. Sequencing used PBMCs. The rearrangement uses TRBV9 and TRBJ2-1; the D gene is possibly TRBD2 (6 bases). CDR3 residues: CASSAGRISGPEQFF. The CDR3 coding sequence is TGTGCCAGCAGCGCCGGTAGGATTAGCGGCCCCGAGCAGTTCTTC.